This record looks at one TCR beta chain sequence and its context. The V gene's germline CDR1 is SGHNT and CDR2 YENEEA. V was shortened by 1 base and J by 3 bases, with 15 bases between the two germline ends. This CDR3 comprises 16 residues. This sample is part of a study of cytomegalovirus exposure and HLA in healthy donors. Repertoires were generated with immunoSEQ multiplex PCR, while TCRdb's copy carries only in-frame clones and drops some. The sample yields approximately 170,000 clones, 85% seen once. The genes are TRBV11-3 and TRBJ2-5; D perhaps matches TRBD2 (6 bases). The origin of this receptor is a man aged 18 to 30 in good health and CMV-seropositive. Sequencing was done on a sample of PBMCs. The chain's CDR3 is CASSLALGGMEETQYF. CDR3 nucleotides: TGTGCCAGCAGCTTAGCCTTGGGGGGAATGGAAGAGACCCAGTACTTC.